This T cell receptor (beta chain) was obtained from a study of cytomegalovirus exposure and HLA in healthy donors. Whole-study context: For the approximately 410 genotyped donors, more than 80% fell within the Caucasian-associated ancestry cluster. Notes on the study in general: One variant, a missense change in DCLRE1C, was linked in a later analysis to TCR beta V- and J-gene trimming.

Healthy bone marrow donors made up the donors. The germline CDR1 and CDR2 sequences are SGHTA and FQGTGA. The V end lost 8 bases, the J end lost 3 bases, and 13 bases lay between the germline ends. The CDR3 sequence is 13 residues long. Use of 60 Vbeta and 13 Jbeta primers characterized the PCR. Assay used: immunoSEQ multiplex PCR; TCRdb lists only in-frame clones, some missing. In the table there are some 140,000 clones, 76% of which are singletons. Comments on this clone: Antigen specificity is unknown.

The source is a man between 40 and 49 years old in good health and CMV-seronegative. Sequenced input: PBMCs. V is TRBV7-3 and J is TRBJ2-5; weak D call: TRBD2 (5 bases). CDR3 in DNA: TGTGCCAGCGCCGCGGGTCCCAAAGAGACCCAGTACTTC. As protein: CASAAGPKETQYF.